This TCR beta chain was observed in a study of CD8+CD57+ T cells in acquired aplastic anemia. For the study at large: Average DNA yield from sorted CD4+ and CD8+ cells was approximately 3.2 ug.

The template used for profiling TCR beta VDJ and CDR3 was genomic DNA. TCRdb independently ran MiXCR on the reads; one entry per CDR3 protein. The data contain 250,000 to 300,000 distinct CDR3 sequences, around 60% of them singletons. This clonotype was seen repeatedly, ten times or more. With 7 bases removed from V and 13 bases from J, the gap between germline ends came to 19 bases. Germline V gives CDR1 LNHDA, CDR2 SQIVND (reference sequence). This CDR3 spans 12 amino acids. The receptor was derived from a human donor with severe aplastic anemia or a healthy control (not recorded which). This chain uses TRBV19 with TRBJ1-2; no reliable D call. The sequenced material came from sorted CD4+, CD8+, or CD8+CD57+ T cells (not recorded which) from PBMCs. CDR3 bases: TGTGCCAGTAACCGACGGACGGACCTCTTCACCTTC. This codes for CASNRRTDLFTF.